The 18 T cell receptor beta chains reported below all come from one sample, sequenced in a study of cytomegalovirus exposure and HLA in healthy donors. Vbeta (60) and Jbeta (13) primers were used in the PCR. Sequencing used immunoSEQ multiplex PCR; TCRdb keeps in-frame clones, though not all of them. The table includes under 200,000 clones, around 85% detected once. Sequenced sample: PBMCs. All receptors derive from a man aged 50-60 years in good health and CMV-seropositive.

This clone has just a few counts. The J gene is TRBJ2-1, the V gene TRBV2, with D perhaps matching TRBD2 (5 bases). CDR1 and CDR2 (germline): SNHLY, FYNNEI. V was clipped by 6 bases and J by 5 bases, with 14 bases between them. The CDR3 has 14 amino acids. CDR3 loop: CASRRPADDNEQFF. In DNA, the CDR3 is TGTGCCAGCAGGAGGCCAGCGGACGACAATGAGCAGTTCTTC.

This chain connects TRBV18 to TRBJ1-5; 7 bases agree with TRBD1. Germline values: CDR1 KGHSH, CDR2 LQKENI. CDR3 length: 15 amino acids. The V segment lost 2 bases and the J segment 5 bases; nucleotides outside the gene matches: 6. The CDR3 region is CASSPATGADQPQHF. CDR3 sequence (DNA): TGTGCCAGCTCACCAGCAACAGGGGCGGATCAGCCCCAGCATTTT.

This chain uses TRBV5-1 with TRBJ2-2; D is unresolved. V dropped 7 bases and J dropped 1 base, with 8 bases sitting between them. Germline loops: CDR1 SGHRS, CDR2 YFSETQ. CDR3 size: 13 residues. The CDR3 reads CASSNGNTGELFF. The DNA of the CDR3 is TGCGCCAGCTCCAACGGGAACACCGGGGAGCTGTTTTTT.

The chain couples TRBV30 to TRBJ2-7; D might be TRBD1 (6 bases). The germline V and J ends were trimmed by 3 bases and 9 bases, with 15 bases remaining between them. The CDR3 runs to 12 residues. CDR1 and CDR2 from the germline V gene are GTSNPN and SVGIG (reference sequence). CDR3 coding DNA: TGTGCCTGGAGCACCCTACAGGGCGCGCAGTACTTC. Protein sequence: CAWSTLQGAQYF.

This clone was seen only a few times. CDR3 in amino acids: CSAGRGGYGYTF. The DNA of the CDR3 is TGCAGCGCGGGGAGGGGAGGCTATGGCTACACCTTC. The V and J genes are TRBV29-1 and TRBJ1-2; tentatively, D is TRBD1 (5 bases). Germline loops: CDR1 SQVTM, CDR2 ANQGSEA. Trimming shortened V by 7 bases and J by 4 bases, and 13 bases separated the two germline ends. The CDR3 length is 12 residues.

The J gene is TRBJ2-3, the V gene TRBV5-4, with 9 positions matching TRBD2. With V trimmed by 4 bases and J by 1 base, 4 bases remained unmatched. Germline V gene sequence: CDR1 SGHNT, CDR2 YYREEE (reference sequence). This CDR3 is built from 15 residues. CDR3 in amino acids: CASSGRTSGTDTQYF. The CDR3 DNA is TGTGCCAGCAGCGGCCGGACTAGCGGCACAGATACGCAGTATTTT.

This chain uses TRBV5-1 with TRBJ1-1; D is perhaps TRBD1 (5 bases). This CDR3 has 14 residues. Germline V lookup: CDR1 SGHRS, CDR2 YFSETQ. V lost 4 bases and J lost 4, with 14 bases in between. CDR3 loop: CASSLQPQGTEAFF. The CDR3 nucleotides read TGCGCCAGCAGCCTCCAACCCCAGGGCACTGAAGCTTTCTTT.

This chain joins TRBV19 and TRBJ2-1; 7 nucleotides line up with TRBD2. Trimming at V came to 2 bases and at J to 9 bases, leaving 7 bases not matched to a gene. The V gene's germline CDR1 is LNHDA and CDR2 SQIVND (reference sequence). The CDR3 has 14 residues. The CDR3 loop reads CASSISTSMGEQFF. CDR3 coding DNA: TGTGCCAGTAGTATATCGACTAGCATGGGTGAGCAGTTCTTC.

The rearrangement uses TRBV7-8 and TRBJ2-4; possibly TRBD1 for D (6 bases). Germline-derived CDR1 and CDR2 are SGHVS and FQNEAQ. The V end lost 7 bases, the J end lost 0 bases, and 10 bases lay between the germline ends. The CDR3 extends over 14 amino acids. Here the CDR3 reads CASTGAIAKNIQYF. The CDR3 nucleotides read TGTGCCAGCACAGGGGCGATAGCCAAAAACATTCAGTACTTC.

The genes are TRBV5-6 and TRBJ1-3; possible D gene TRBD1, 5 bases. The CDR3 runs to 16 residues. V dropped 4 bases and J dropped 0 bases, with 14 bases sitting between them. Germline CDR1 SGHDT, CDR2 YYEEEE. The CDR3 DNA sequence: TGTGCCAGCAGCACAATAAGGGGTAGCTCTGGAAACACCATATATTTT. Translating it yields CASSTIRGSSGNTIYF.

The chain is built from TRBV5-1 and TRBJ2-2; D is unclear. Germline-derived CDR1 and CDR2 are SGHRS and YFSETQ. The CDR3 spans 14 residues. The V end lost 0 bases, the J end lost 3 bases, and 6 bases lay between the germline ends. CDR3 sequence reads: CASSLGSYTGELFF. For the CDR3, the DNA is TGCGCCAGCAGCTTGGGTTCGTACACCGGGGAGCTGTTTTTT.

The V and J genes are TRBV18 and TRBJ2-1; TRBD1 matches at 9 bases. CDR3 length: 16 residues. The germline gives CDR1 KGHSH, CDR2 LQKENI. Trimming at V came to 6 bases and at J to 5 bases, leaving 11 bases not matched to a gene. The CDR3 DNA follows: TGTGCCAGCTCCAGAACCCGGGACAGGGTCCACAATGAGCAGTTCTTC. Encoded protein: CASSRTRDRVHNEQFF.

CDR3 amino acids: CASSPLGSSNEQFF. The CDR3 DNA reads as TGTGCCAGCAGCCCCCTGGGGAGCTCGAATGAGCAGTTCTTC. This sequence joins TRBV11-3 and TRBJ2-1; a weak D match, TRBD2 (5 bases). The CDR3 runs to 14 residues. Trimming left V 5 bases short and J 7 bases short, with 15 bases between. Germline-derived CDR1 and CDR2 are SGHNT and YENEEA.

The chain uses TRBV6-1 and TRBJ2-6; TRBD2 might be the D (6 bases). Trimming took off 11 bases at V and 0 bases at J, with 11 bases between the two ends. Germline lookup yields CDR1 MNHNS and CDR2 SASEGT. The CDR3 extends over 14 amino acids. In DNA form, the CDR3 reads TGTGCCGCGGGACGAGACTCTGGGGCCAACGTCCTGACTTTC. Its protein product is CAAGRDSGANVLTF.

J is TRBJ2-7 and V is TRBV5-6, with D maybe TRBD2 (6 bases). The CDR3 is 15 amino acids. The germline V and J ends were trimmed by 6 bases and 2 bases, with 18 bases remaining between them. Germline loops: CDR1 SGHDT, CDR2 YYEEEE. In nucleotides, the CDR3 is TGTGCCAGCACCTCGTATAGGGAGGTTACCTACGAGCAGTACTTC. It encodes CASTSYREVTYEQYF.

In its sample, this clone was seen once. In DNA form, the CDR3 reads TGTGCCAGCAGCCCACAGGGGGAAGGCGAAAAACTGTTTTTT. It translates to CASSPQGEGEKLFF. The chain couples TRBV4-2 to TRBJ1-4, with 8 bases matching TRBD1. V was clipped by 4 bases and J by 8 bases; unmatched bases: 6. The CDR3 is made up of 14 amino acids. CDR1 LGHNA and CDR2 YNFKEQ come from the germline V gene.

This chain connects TRBV9 to TRBJ1-1; D may be TRBD1 (5 bases). Germline CDR1 reads SGDLS; CDR2 reads YYNGEE. CDR3 length: 13 amino acids. V was pared by 7 bases and J by 1 base, with 11 bases between. CDR3 bases: TGTGCCAGCGGGGGGTCGGCGAACACTGAAGCTTTCTTT. Protein sequence: CASGGSANTEAFF.

J is TRBJ2-2 and V is TRBV9, with a tentative D call TRBD2 (5 bases). The CDR3 runs to 17 residues. Trimming shortened V by 2 bases and J by 7 bases, and 21 bases separated the two germline ends. Germline V lookup: CDR1 SGDLS, CDR2 YYNGEE. In DNA form, the CDR3 reads TGTGCCAGCAGCGTCCAAGCCTCCCGGGAAGGTGGCGGGGAGCTGTTTTTT. Translation gives CASSVQASREGGGELFF.